The entry below describes one T cell receptor beta chain. The data originate from a study of human T cells and chemical hapten exposure. This sample's time point: pre-sensitization, week 0. Treatment described: therapeutic diphenylcyclopropenone sensitization with weekly scalp DPC. MiXCR was run by TCRdb on the RACE reads, yielding one entry per CDR3 protein. The data show 250,000 or so distinct CDR3 sequences, with around 7% seen just once and more than 1% held by the top ten. The sequenced sample was whole blood, obtained in connection with sensitization to the hapten diphenylcyclopropenone (DPC). This sequence originates from a man aged 18 to 29 with alopecia areata. Some clones in this sample may be carry-over from other donors' samples.

The DNA for the CDR3 is TGCGCCAGCAGCTTGGCTGGCCAGCACTCTGGAAACACCATATATTTT. Its translation: CASSLAGQHSGNTIYF. The V and J genes are TRBV5-1 and TRBJ1-3; no firm D call. V lost 0 bases and J lost 0, with 10 bases in between. Germline CDR1 and CDR2: SGHRS and YFSETQ. The CDR3 has 16 amino acids.